Reported below is one TCR beta chain. The target antigen is unknown. The sample comes from a study of cytomegalovirus exposure and HLA in healthy donors. Trimming removed 4 bases from V and 5 bases from J, with 10 bases in between. The CDR3 totals 12 residues. Germline loops: CDR1 SGHNT, CDR2 YYREEE (reference sequence). Whole-study results and caveats: The study dropped some indistinguishable V segments, TRBV6-2 and TRBV6-3 among them. It was reported that TCR beta sequences correctly inferred the HLA-A and HLA-B alleles for most subjects. Within the data, a cluster of highly shared sequence variants was likely a sequencing artifact.

Primers for the PCR totalled 60 Vbeta and 13 Jbeta. The data were produced by immunoSEQ multiplex PCR, yet TCRdb's version contains in-frame clones alone and is incomplete. Here the sample table reports under 200,000 clones. The donors gave bone marrow, and they were healthy. The receptor was derived from a young man in good health and CMV-seronegative. The specimen was PBMCs. The chain combines TRBV5-4 with TRBJ2-7; the D gene is possibly TRBD2 (5 bases). CDR3 coding DNA: TGTGCCAGCAGCCGTGAGGGAGACGAGCAGTACTTC. This translates into CASSREGDEQYF.